This is a list of T cell receptor beta chains from one sample in a study of blood T cell repertoires in COVID-19. The assay was immunoSEQ multiplex PCR, and TCRdb's table has in-frame clones only and misses some. The table includes almost 400,000 clones, around 87% detected once. The sequenced material came from peripheral blood. These receptors all stem from a woman in her fifties or sixties with COVID-19, enrolled during active disease. The CDR3 runs from the conserved cysteine through the conserved F or W. Fields, in order: J gene, V gene, CDR3 protein.

j_gene: TRBJ2-1; v_gene: TRBV2; CDR3aa: CASSVVRANNEQFF
j_gene: TRBJ1-1; v_gene: TRBV20-1; CDR3aa: CSARGRGEAFF
j_gene: TRBJ1-2; v_gene: TRBV3-1/TRBV3-2; CDR3aa: CASSQADRGVFDGYTF
j_gene: TRBJ1-4; v_gene: TRBV18; CDR3aa: CASSPNIPTNEKLFF
j_gene: TRBJ2-3; v_gene: TRBV21-1; CDR3aa: CASSPRLTDTQYF
j_gene: TRBJ1-1; v_gene: TRBV11-3; CDR3aa: CASSIQGNTEAFF
j_gene: TRBJ2-7; v_gene: TRBV5-6; CDR3aa: CASTSQGGVSYEQYF
j_gene: TRBJ2-3; v_gene: TRBV7-2; CDR3aa: CASSLLAGGRTDTQYF
j_gene: TRBJ1-3; v_gene: TRBV7-2; CDR3aa: CASSLWDRGRGAGNTIYF
j_gene: TRBJ1-4; v_gene: TRBV18; CDR3aa: CASSPPTAVHEKLFF
j_gene: TRBJ2-7; v_gene: TRBV5-5; CDR3aa: CASSHAGTGAYEQYF
j_gene: TRBJ2-7; v_gene: TRBV12-3/TRBV12-4; CDR3aa: CASSLRGGAEQYF
j_gene: TRBJ1-2; v_gene: TRBV3-1/TRBV3-2; CDR3aa: CASSPWADNYGYTF
j_gene: TRBJ2-1; v_gene: TRBV11-2; CDR3aa: CASSGLHYNEQFF
j_gene: TRBJ1-1; v_gene: TRBV2; CDR3aa: CASSERTGANTEAFF
j_gene: TRBJ2-2; v_gene: TRBV7-3; CDR3aa: CASALQGSSNTGELFF
j_gene: TRBJ1-6; v_gene: TRBV9; CDR3aa: CASSATTGNSPLHF
j_gene: TRBJ2-6; v_gene: TRBV24-1; CDR3aa: CATSDPRGVSGANVLTF
j_gene: TRBJ1-6; v_gene: TRBV6-5; CDR3aa: CASSYSRTGAYSPLHF
j_gene: TRBJ2-2; v_gene: TRBV7-9; CDR3aa: CASSRDRGGSRTGELFF
j_gene: TRBJ2-6; v_gene: TRBV6-5; CDR3aa: CASTLDTSGANVLTF
j_gene: TRBJ2-1; v_gene: TRBV24-1; CDR3aa: CATGLAGSGALRQFF
j_gene: TRBJ1-1; v_gene: TRBV2; CDR3aa: CASKPLRGATEAFF
j_gene: TRBJ1-1; v_gene: TRBV5-1; CDR3aa: CASSLGTGKGSEAFF
j_gene: TRBJ1-1; v_gene: TRBV5-1; CDR3aa: CASREAFVPENTEAFF
j_gene: TRBJ1-4; v_gene: TRBV6-5; CDR3aa: CASSPGLEKLFF
j_gene: TRBJ2-7; v_gene: TRBV6-6; CDR3aa: CASNPRGASYEQYF
j_gene: TRBJ2-1; v_gene: TRBV29-1; CDR3aa: CSVEDITKRLGEQFF
j_gene: TRBJ1-5; v_gene: TRBV5-1; CDR3aa: CASSPSFEGNQPQHF
j_gene: TRBJ1-5; v_gene: TRBV4-2; CDR3aa: CASSPGVANQPQHF
j_gene: TRBJ1-5; v_gene: TRBV19; CDR3aa: CASSGTGTYSNQPQHF
j_gene: TRBJ2-3; v_gene: TRBV29-1; CDR3aa: CSVESGQATSTDTQYF
j_gene: TRBJ1-4; v_gene: TRBV19; CDR3aa: CASYDRADEKLFF
j_gene: TRBJ1-1; v_gene: TRBV20-1; CDR3aa: CSANRVLGAFF
j_gene: TRBJ1-5; v_gene: TRBV28; CDR3aa: CASSTPGQGLSNQPQHF
j_gene: TRBJ2-3; v_gene: TRBV27; CDR3aa: CASRRLAGGTDTQYF
j_gene: TRBJ2-1; v_gene: TRBV7-3; CDR3aa: CASSLSSSSYNEQFF
j_gene: TRBJ2-7; v_gene: TRBV7-8; CDR3aa: CASSLGTYEQYF
j_gene: TRBJ2-5; v_gene: TRBV7-7; CDR3aa: CASSLSSGGVLDTQYF
j_gene: TRBJ2-2; v_gene: TRBV27; CDR3aa: CASSLIGRAAGELFF
j_gene: TRBJ1-4; v_gene: TRBV13; CDR3aa: CASSLGRTGQLFF
j_gene: TRBJ1-2; v_gene: TRBV7-9; CDR3aa: CASSGSRGGAGNGYTF
j_gene: TRBJ2-4; v_gene: TRBV19; CDR3aa: CASSIWQGGSKNIQYF